The next 30 T cell receptor beta chains were all read from a single sample in a study of cytomegalovirus exposure and HLA in healthy donors (dated by TCRdb to 2016 to 2017). Library preparation employed the immunoSEQ multiplex PCR assay. The multiplex PCR relied on a mix of 60 forward primers for TCR Vbeta segments and 13 reverse primers for TCR Jbeta segments. The immuneACCESS repertoire file appears here via TCRdb, limited to in-frame rearrangements. These files lack a portion of the clones; in checked studies, under half of the deficit traces to unresolved V genes, and the cause of the others is not known. For this sample there are more than 95,000 clones; 81% appear just once. The ten largest clones capture 3% to 4% of the sample. Sample: PBMCs. The receptor source for this set is a man between 18 and 29 years old in good health and CMV-seropositive.

The genes are TRBV7-2 and TRBJ2-7; D gene ambiguous. CDR1 is SGHTA and CDR2 is FQGNSA in the germline V gene. CDR3 length: 12 residues. The ends were cut back, 6 bases at V and 5 bases at J, with 11 bases in the middle. CDR3 DNA: TGTGCCAGCAGTTCCGACAACCACGAGCAGTACTTC. This gives the protein CASSSDNHEQYF.

This chain joins TRBV5-4 and TRBJ1-1; D gene ambiguous. Germline assignment: CDR1 SGHNT and CDR2 YYREEE (reference sequence). V dropped 0 bases and J dropped 6 bases, with 18 bases sitting between them. This CDR3 contains 16 residues. The CDR3 region has the DNA TGTGCCAGCAGCTTGGGAGGTCGGGATGGGAGGGCTGAAGCTTTCTTT. Translating gives CASSLGGRDGRAEAFF.

The chain employs TRBV7-2 and TRBJ2-1; 7 positions match TRBD1. The germline gives CDR1 SGHTA, CDR2 FQGNSA. The ends lost 5 bases at V and 8 bases at J; junction bases unmatched: 6. The CDR3 extends over 13 amino acids. This CDR3 reads CASSPHRGDEQFF. The CDR3 DNA reads TGTGCCAGCAGCCCACACAGGGGCGATGAGCAGTTCTTC.

This chain joins TRBV19 and TRBJ2-1; D possibly corresponds to TRBD2 (5 bases). CDR1 is LNHDA and CDR2 is SQIVND in the germline V gene (reference sequence). Trimming pared 6 bases from V and 12 bases from J, leaving 15 bases between. The CDR3 contains 12 residues. The chain's CDR3 is CASSNPGRRQFF. The CDR3 nucleotides read TGTGCCAGTAGCAATCCGGGAAGGCGGCAGTTCTTC. The full variable domain, its missing parts supplied by reference TRBV19 and TRBJ2-1, is DGGITQSPKYLFRKEGQNVTLSCEQNLNHDAMYWYRQDPGQGLRLIYYSQIVNDFQKGDIAEGYSVSREKKESFPLTVTSAQKNPTAFYLCASSNPGRRQFFGPGTRLTVL.

The V gene is TRBV6-5, the J gene TRBJ2-7; D is perhaps TRBD1 (6 bases). V was pared by 0 bases and J by 3 bases, with 15 bases between. This CDR3 has 16 amino acids. The V gene's germline CDR1 is MNHEY and CDR2 SVGAGI. The CDR3 loop is CASSYSQGRRNYEQYF. The CDR3 DNA follows: TGTGCCAGCAGTTACTCACAGGGCCGCCGCAACTACGAGCAGTACTTC.

The count of this clone is one. The chain combines TRBV20-1 with TRBJ2-5; the match to TRBD1 covers 7 bases. The J call is in doubt because the DNA end fits TRBJ2-7 better. The CDR3 sequence is 11 residues long. Germline V lookup: CDR1 DFQATT, CDR2 SNEGSKA (reference sequence). The CDR3 sequence: CSAIDRDEQYF. The CDR3 coding sequence is TGCAGTGCAATCGACAGGGACGAGCAGTACTTC.

V is TRBV4-1 and J is TRBJ1-2; a weak D match, TRBD1 (5 bases). This CDR3 spans 13 amino acids. The germline V and J ends were trimmed by 0 bases and 12 bases, with 14 bases remaining between them. CDR1 is MGHRA and CDR2 is YSYEKL in the germline V gene. DNA for the CDR3: TGCGCCAGCAGCCAAGACCTGGGAGGGGTGGACACCTTC. It translates to CASSQDLGGVDTF.

The chain combines TRBV4-1 with TRBJ2-5; D unresolved. The end of the DNA aligns better with TRBJ2-7, so the J call may be wrong. The length of the CDR3 is 14 residues. CDR1 is MGHRA, CDR2 YSYEKL, per germline. DNA for the CDR3: TGCGCCAGCAGCCAAGGACATCCAGACTACGAGCAGTACTTC. This gives the protein CASSQGHPDYEQYF.

The V and J genes are TRBV10-3 and TRBJ1-2; the D is unclear. Germline values: CDR1 ENHRY, CDR2 SYGVKD. The germline V and J ends were trimmed by 2 bases and 0 bases, with 13 bases remaining between them. This CDR3 is built from 16 residues. DNA for the CDR3: TGTGCCATCAGTGAGCGATGGGCGTCCTCTAACTATGGCTACACCTTC. The encoded protein is CAISERWASSNYGYTF.

This chain joins TRBV19 and TRBJ1-1, with D maybe TRBD1 (5 bases). The length of the CDR3 is 12 residues. Trimming removed 3 bases from V and 7 bases from J, with 9 bases in between. Germline CDR1 and CDR2: LNHDA and SQIVND (reference sequence). CDR3 sequence: CASSILGGEAFF. CDR3 DNA: TGTGCCAGTAGTATTCTGGGGGGTGAAGCTTTCTTT.

The genes are TRBV19 and TRBJ1-2; TRBD1 might be the D (5 bases). Per the germline V gene, CDR1 is LNHDA and CDR2 is SQIVND (reference sequence). This CDR3 is 14 amino acids long. Between the trimmed V and J ends, which lost 6 bases and 8 bases, there was a span of 19 bases. The CDR3 bases are TGTGCCAGTAGCTTGCGGGGGGTTCATGAGGGCTACACCTTC. Residues: CASSLRGVHEGYTF. Supplemented by reference TRBV19 and TRBJ1-2, the full variable domain reads DGGITQSPKYLFRKEGQNVTLSCEQNLNHDAMYWYRQDPGQGLRLIYYSQIVNDFQKGDIAEGYSVSREKKESFPLTVTSAQKNPTAFYLCASSLRGVHEGYTFGSGTRLTVV.

This rearrangement joins TRBV13 to TRBJ2-3, with 8 bases that match TRBD2. Trimming removed 4 bases from V and 1 base from J; junction bases left unmatched: 1. This CDR3 comprises 14 residues. Germline V gene data show CDR1 as PRHDT and CDR2 as FYEKMQ (reference sequence). CDR3 residues: CASSSTSGTDTQYF. For the CDR3, the DNA is TGTGCCAGCAGCTCGACTAGCGGCACAGATACGCAGTATTTT.

The rearrangement links TRBV6-6 to TRBJ1-5; 7 positions match TRBD1. The CDR3 is 13 amino acids. Unmatched junction bases numbered 8, after V lost 8 bases and J lost 7 bases. Germline lookup yields CDR1 MNHNY and CDR2 SVGAGI (reference sequence). CDR3 amino acids: CASGTGAVQPQHF. The DNA for the CDR3 is TGTGCCAGCGGTACAGGGGCCGTACAGCCCCAGCATTTT.

The rearrangement joins TRBV7-8 to TRBJ2-3; TRBD2 matches 9 bases. V gave up 5 bases and J gave up 2 bases; unmatched junction bases: 11. This CDR3 has 17 residues. Germline values: CDR1 SGHVS, CDR2 FQNEAQ. The DNA of the CDR3 is TGTGCCAGCAGCCCTAGGGCCCCTAGCGGGGCCACAGATACGCAGTATTTT. Translating it yields CASSPRAPSGATDTQYF.

This clone was detected only once. The gene calls are TRBV7-8 and TRBJ2-5; TRBD1 aligns across 7 bases. With the DNA end fitting TRBJ2-7 better, the J assignment may be wrong. Germline V CDR1 and CDR2: SGHVS, FQNEAQ. The CDR3 has 14 residues. This CDR3 reads CASSLGGQTYEQYF. The CDR3 nucleotides read TGTGCCAGCAGCTTAGGGGGACAGACCTACGAGCAGTACTTC.

The chain links TRBV5-1 to TRBJ2-2, with D possibly TRBD2 on 6 matching bases. Between the trimmed V and J ends, which lost 5 bases and 3 bases, there was a span of 14 bases. The CDR3 spans 15 residues. Per the germline V gene, CDR1 is SGHRS and CDR2 is YFSETQ. The CDR3 loop is CASRSTWGDTGELFF. Here the CDR3 DNA reads TGCGCCAGCAGATCTACGTGGGGGGACACCGGGGAGCTGTTTTTT.

This clone was found a few times. V is TRBV7-2 and J is TRBJ2-7; 7 bases align to TRBD2. Trimming took 2 bases from V and 6 from J; bases not matched to a gene: 1. The germline gives CDR1 SGHTA, CDR2 FQGNSA. This CDR3 spans 12 amino acids. CDR3 sequence reads: CASSLWGGEQYF. CDR3 nucleotides: TGTGCCAGCAGCTTATGGGGGGGCGAGCAGTACTTC.

The rearrangement uses TRBV2 and TRBJ1-6; possibly TRBD1 for D (5 bases). The CDR3 covers 16 residues. Trimming left V 3 bases short and J 5 bases short, with 14 bases between. Germline V CDR1 and CDR2: SNHLY, FYNNEI. The CDR3 coding sequence is TGTGCCAGCAGTGAGGGAGGGGCCGACAATAATTCACCCCTCCACTTT. Translation: CASSEGGADNNSPLHF. The whole variable domain, filled in from reference TRBV2 and TRBJ1-6, reads EPEVTQTPSHQVTQMGQEVILRCVPISNHLYFYWYRQILGQKVEFLVSFYNNEISEKSEIFDDQFSVERPDGSNFTLKIRSTKLEDSAMYFCASSEGGADNNSPLHFGNGTRLTVT.

V is TRBV5-1 and J is TRBJ2-7, with 14 bases matching TRBD2. Germline CDR1 and CDR2: SGHRS and YFSETQ. After removal of 4 bases from V and 3 bases from J, the junction contained 3 bases not matched to a gene. The CDR3 runs to 15 residues. The CDR3 region has the DNA TGCGCCAGCAGCGAAGGGACTAGCGGGGGCTACGAGCAGTACTTC. As protein: CASSEGTSGGYEQYF.

This clone was seen a handful of times. The V and J genes are TRBV11-2 and TRBJ2-1, with D perhaps matching TRBD2 (6 bases). Germline V gene sequence: CDR1 SGHAT, CDR2 FQNNGV. V lost 5 bases to trimming and J lost 4 bases, with 18 bases between them. The CDR3 runs to 16 residues. This CDR3 is CASSDTSGGEYNEQFF. The CDR3, as DNA: TGTGCCAGCAGCGATACTTCCGGCGGGGAGTACAATGAGCAGTTCTTC.

The CDR3 sequence: CASSMLAGANYGYTF. CDR3 DNA sequence: TGTGCCAGTAGTATGTTAGCAGGGGCGAACTATGGCTACACCTTC. The chain joins TRBV19 to TRBJ1-2; D possibly corresponds to TRBD1 (6 bases). This CDR3 is built from 15 residues. V was cut by 3 bases and J by 2 bases, with 13 bases left in between. Germline V gives CDR1 LNHDA, CDR2 SQIVND (reference sequence).

For the CDR3, the DNA is TGCGCCAGCAGCCCCCCAGACAGGATGTACACCGGGGAGCTGTTTTTT. Amino acid sequence: CASSPPDRMYTGELFF. This chain links TRBV4-1 with TRBJ2-2; D might be TRBD1 (6 bases). Trimming took 4 bases from V and 3 from J, leaving 15 bases between them. Germline CDR1 and CDR2: MGHRA and YSYEKL. This CDR3 has 16 residues.

This rearrangement joins TRBV2 to TRBJ1-2; tentatively, D is TRBD1 (5 bases). The CDR3 is made up of 12 amino acids. The germline V and J ends were trimmed by 0 bases and 7 bases, with 6 bases remaining between them. CDR1 and CDR2 (germline): SNHLY, FYNNEI. The CDR3 DNA follows: TGTGCCAGCAGTGAAGCAGGGGTTGGCTACACCTTC. This codes for CASSEAGVGYTF.

In nucleotides, the CDR3 is TGTGCCAGTAGTATTTGGAGACGTGATCCCAGCAATCAGCCCCAGCATTTT. Protein: CASSIWRRDPSNQPQHF. This chain uses TRBV19 with TRBJ1-5; D is unclear. Germline lookup yields CDR1 LNHDA and CDR2 SQIVND (reference sequence). Trimming left V 3 bases short and J 1 base short, with 16 bases between. CDR3 length equals 17 residues.

This chain uses TRBV5-1 with TRBJ2-3; D is possibly TRBD1 (6 bases). The CDR3 is 15 amino acids. V was pared by 0 bases and J by 0 bases, with 8 bases between. Looked up from germline, CDR1 is SGHRS and CDR2 is YFSETQ. For the CDR3, the DNA is TGCGCCAGCAGCTTGGAGGGGGACAGCACAGATACGCAGTATTTT. As protein: CASSLEGDSTDTQYF.

The J gene is TRBJ1-5, the V gene TRBV12-5; 7 nucleotides match TRBD1. Germline assignment: CDR1 LGHNT and CDR2 FRNRAP. V gave up 0 bases and J gave up 3 bases; unmatched junction bases: 8. CDR3 length: 17 residues. In DNA form, the CDR3 reads TGTGCTAGTGGTTTGGTGACAGGGTCGGGGGCCAATCAGCCCCAGCATTTT. Protein product: CASGLVTGSGANQPQHF.

The V gene is TRBV4-1, the J gene TRBJ1-1; no firm D call. The CDR3 has 14 residues. V gave up 1 base and J gave up 3 bases, with 9 bases separating them. CDR1 is MGHRA, CDR2 YSYEKL, per germline. Here the CDR3 reads CASSQGQTYTEAFF. As DNA, the CDR3 is TGCGCCAGCAGCCAAGGGCAGACATACACTGAAGCTTTCTTT.

The chain is built from TRBV4-3 and TRBJ1-5, with 7 bases lining up with TRBD1. Germline V gives CDR1 LGHNA, CDR2 YSLEER. V lost 0 bases, J lost 11 bases, and 16 bases stayed unmatched. The CDR3 has 17 residues. Here the CDR3 reads CASSQDQRGPGSLAQHF. The CDR3 bases are TGCGCCAGCAGCCAAGATCAAAGGGGGCCTGGATCGTTGGCCCAGCATTTT.

The chain recombines TRBV6-1 with TRBJ1-2; no clear D gene. Trimming pared 6 bases from V and 4 bases from J, leaving 12 bases between. CDR1 MNHNS and CDR2 SASEGT come from the germline V gene. The CDR3 contains 13 residues. The CDR3 loop is CASSWKQIYGYTF. In nucleotides, the CDR3 is TGTGCCAGCAGCTGGAAACAGATCTATGGCTACACCTTC.

The chain combines TRBV9 with TRBJ1-5; no clear D gene. The germline V and J ends were trimmed by 3 bases and 4 bases, with 14 bases remaining between them. Germline lookup yields CDR1 SGDLS and CDR2 YYNGEE. This CDR3 has 15 amino acids. In DNA form, the CDR3 reads TGTGCCAGCAGCGCGTCCCCCCTTTTGAATCAGCCCCAGCATTTT. This codes for CASSASPLLNQPQHF.